This is a list of T cell receptor beta chains from one sample in a study of beta chain features in type 1 diabetes. TCRdb keeps only in-frame clones here, not all; method: immunoSEQ multiplex PCR. The sample carries fewer than 650,000 clones, roughly a sixth recorded once. The sample was naive CD4+ T cells from blood. Receptor source: a man younger than 35 in good health. CDR3s include the opening cysteine and the closing phenylalanine or tryptophan. The D gene is left open where the match is weak. Not all rows give a size; the values are once, few, many and, for expanded clones, a class.

d_call j_call v_call clone_size cdr3_aa cdr3_nt
. TRBJ2-2 TRBV11-2 . CASSLGQTAGELFF TGTGCCAGCAGCTTAGGACAGACCGCCGGGGAGCTGTTTTTT
. TRBJ2-1 TRBV7-9 . CASSSTSIPVDNEQFF TGTGCCAGCAGCTCCACTAGCATCCCCGTAGACAATGAGCAGTTCTTC
. TRBJ1-5 TRBV7-9 . CASSSFRGAVRNQPQHF TGTGCCAGCAGCTCCTTCCGGGGGGCAGTTCGAAATCAGCCCCAGCATTTT
. TRBJ1-6 TRBV7-2 few CASSSYRVRSPLHF TGTGCCAGCAGCTCCTACAGGGTGCGGTCACCCCTCCACTTT
TRBD2 TRBJ2-5 TRBV7-9 . CASSSRLARETQYF TGTGCCAGCAGCTCCCGACTAGCGAGAGAGACCCAGTACTTC
TRBD2 TRBJ2-5 TRBV7-8 few CASSRHRGPSGSSFWETQYF TGTGCCAGCAGCAGACACCGAGGCCCTAGCGGCTCAAGTTTCTGGGAGACCCAGTACTTC
TRBD1 TRBJ2-5 TRBV2 few CASSRDREETQYF TGTGCCAGCAGCCGGGACAGGGAAGAGACCCAGTACTTC
TRBD2 TRBJ2-7 TRBV4-3 few CASSQVGGHEQYF TGCGCCAGCAGCCAAGTGGGAGGGCACGAGCAGTACTTC
TRBD1 TRBJ1-2 TRBV7-9 few CASSSRTGSYGYTF TGTGCCAGCAGCTCCAGGACAGGGAGCTATGGCTACACCTTC
TRBD2 TRBJ2-3 TRBV5-4 few CASSSGLAETDTQYF TGTGCCAGCAGCTCGGGACTAGCGGAGACAGATACGCAGTATTTT
. TRBJ1-1 TRBV12-5 . CASVNPPGSPEAFF TGTGCTAGTGTTAACCCCCCGGGAAGCCCTGAAGCTTTCTTT
TRBD2 TRBJ2-5 TRBV13 . CASSRLAGVETQYF TGTGCCAGCAGCCGACTAGCGGGAGTCGAGACCCAGTACTTC
TRBD1 TRBJ2-1 TRBV7-2 . CASSLTDRGYNEQFF TGTGCCAGCAGCTTGACAGACAGGGGGTACAATGAGCAGTTCTTC
. TRBJ1-1 TRBV7-3 few CASSPSDRNTEAFF TGTGCCAGCAGCCCGTCAGACAGGAACACTGAAGCTTTCTTT
TRBD1 TRBJ1-4 TRBV25-1 . CASSEPRGQTWEKLFF TGTGCCAGCAGTGAACCCCGGGGACAGACGTGGGAAAAACTGTTTTTT
. TRBJ1-2 TRBV6-6 . CASSYSRDPSYGYTF TGTGCCAGCAGTTACTCCCGGGATCCGTCCTATGGCTACACCTTC
TRBD1 TRBJ1-4 TRBV18 . CASSPRQGAEKLFF TGTGCCAGCTCACCACGACAGGGGGCGGAAAAACTGTTTTTT
. TRBJ2-7 TRBV7-9 few CASTRGAGTYYEQYF TGTGCCAGCACGAGGGGGGCGGGTACTTACTACGAGCAGTACTTC
. TRBJ1-2 TRBV18 . CASTPDRITHGYTF TGTGCCAGCACACCAGACAGAATTACTCATGGCTACACCTTC
. TRBJ1-2 TRBV5-4 . CASSSPGDGYTF TGTGCCAGCAGCTCCCCAGGGGATGGCTACACCTTC
. TRBJ1-2 TRBV30 . CAWSVSSYGYTF TGTGCCTGGAGTGTAAGTAGCTATGGCTACACCTTC
. TRBJ2-7 TRBV6-6 few CASSLEKIASEQYF TGTGCCAGCAGTCTCGAAAAAATTGCAAGCGAGCAGTACTTC
. TRBJ1-6 TRBV30 few CAWSGGQFNSPLHF TGTGCCTGGAGCGGAGGACAGTTTAATTCACCCCTCCACTTT
. TRBJ2-2 TRBV4-3 . CASSQDHRANTGELFF TGCGCCAGCAGCCAAGATCACAGGGCGAACACCGGGGAGCTGTTTTTT
. TRBJ1-1 TRBV29-1 few CSVEDSAYTEAFF TGCAGCGTTGAAGACAGTGCGTACACTGAAGCTTTCTTT
. TRBJ1-2 TRBV6-5 few CASSYSGIYGYTF TGTGCCAGCAGTTACTCTGGGATCTATGGCTACACCTTC
TRBD1 TRBJ1-3 TRBV7-2 . CASSFGGGQGASVIYF TGTGCCAGCAGCTTCGGCGGAGGACAGGGGGCTTCGGTCATATATTTT
. TRBJ2-7 TRBV5-1 . CASRGTATYEQYF TGCGCCAGCCGCGGGACAGCCACCTACGAGCAGTACTTC
. TRBJ1-2 TRBV30 few CAWSPGSYGYTF TGTGCCTGGAGTCCTGGGAGCTATGGCTACACCTTC
. TRBJ1-2 TRBV18 few CASSPRVQGGTDYGYTF TGTGCCAGCTCACCAAGAGTGCAGGGCGGGACCGACTATGGCTACACCTTC